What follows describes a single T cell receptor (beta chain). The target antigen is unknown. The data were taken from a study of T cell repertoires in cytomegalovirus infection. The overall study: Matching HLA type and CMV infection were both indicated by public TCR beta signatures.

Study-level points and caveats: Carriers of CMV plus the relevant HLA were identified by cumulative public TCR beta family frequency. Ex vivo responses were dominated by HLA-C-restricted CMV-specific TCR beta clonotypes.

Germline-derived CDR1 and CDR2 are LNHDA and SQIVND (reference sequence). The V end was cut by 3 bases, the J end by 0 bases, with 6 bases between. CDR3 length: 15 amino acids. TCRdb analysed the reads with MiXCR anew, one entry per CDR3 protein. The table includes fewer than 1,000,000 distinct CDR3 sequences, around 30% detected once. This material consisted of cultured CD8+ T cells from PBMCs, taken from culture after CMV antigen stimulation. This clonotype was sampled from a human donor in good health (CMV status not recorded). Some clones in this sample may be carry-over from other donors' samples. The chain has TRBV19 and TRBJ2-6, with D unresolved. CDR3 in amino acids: CASSMLHSGANVLTF. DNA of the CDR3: TGTGCCAGTAGTATGTTGCACTCTGGGGCCAACGTCCTGACTTTC.